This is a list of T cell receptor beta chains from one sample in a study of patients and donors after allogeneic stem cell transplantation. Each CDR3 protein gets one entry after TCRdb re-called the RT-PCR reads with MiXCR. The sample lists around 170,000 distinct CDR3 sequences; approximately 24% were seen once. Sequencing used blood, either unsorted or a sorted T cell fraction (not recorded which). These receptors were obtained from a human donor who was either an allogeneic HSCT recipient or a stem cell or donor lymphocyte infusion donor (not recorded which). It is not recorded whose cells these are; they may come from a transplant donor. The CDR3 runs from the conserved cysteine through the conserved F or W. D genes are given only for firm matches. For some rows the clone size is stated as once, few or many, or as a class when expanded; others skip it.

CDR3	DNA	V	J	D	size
CASSNPGTAYGYTF	TGTGCCAGCAGCAATCCCGGGACGGCTTATGGCTACACCTTC	TRBV14	TRBJ1-2	.	many
CAISDPPTDWGMPQHF	TGTGCCATCAGTGACCCGCCTACTGACTGGGGGATGCCCCAGCATTTT	TRBV10-3	TRBJ1-5	.	.
CASSYSSTYTEAFF	TGTGCCAGCAGTTACTCTAGTACTTATACTGAAGCTTTCTTT	TRBV6-5	TRBJ1-1	.	.
CASSPSPGQGYNEQFF	TGTGCCAGCAGCCCATCACCGGGACAGGGCTACAATGAGCAGTTCTTC	TRBV7-9	TRBJ2-1	TRBD1	.
CASSLDRVTGELFF	TGTGCCAGCAGCTTGGACAGGGTCACCGGGGAGCTGTTTTTT	TRBV4-2	TRBJ2-2	TRBD1	few
CASSPPGADEQFF	TGTGCCAGCAGCCCCCCGGGAGCAGATGAGCAGTTCTTC	TRBV3-1	TRBJ2-1	.	many
CASSVDGVGYGYTF	TGTGCCAGCAGCGTAGATGGGGTTGGCTATGGCTACACCTTC	TRBV9	TRBJ1-2	.	few
CASSPRGRKIGEAGETQYF	TGTGCCAGCAGCCCCCGGGGGAGGAAAATCGGAGAGGCCGGAGAGACCCAGTACTTC	TRBV7-2	TRBJ2-5	.	.
CSASPKSHQETQYF	TGCAGTGCTAGCCCAAAATCCCACCAAGAGACCCAGTACTTC	TRBV20-1	TRBJ2-5	.	.
CASSPRDGRIEAFF	TGTGCCAGCAGCCCACGGGACGGGAGGATTGAAGCTTTCTTT	TRBV9	TRBJ1-1	.	few
CAISVGGDRGAYGYTF	TGTGCCATCAGTGTAGGAGGGGACAGGGGGGCCTATGGCTACACCTTC	TRBV10-3	TRBJ1-2	TRBD1	few
CASSWTGKSYEQYF	TGCGCCAGCAGTTGGACAGGAAAATCCTACGAGCAGTACTTC	TRBV5-1	TRBJ2-7	TRBD1	.
CASSLEQGNTGELFF	TGCGCCAGCAGCTTGGAACAGGGGAACACCGGGGAGCTGTTTTTT	TRBV5-1	TRBJ2-2	.	few
CASRRGVTEAFF	TGTGCCAGCAGGCGGGGTGTCACTGAAGCTTTCTTT	TRBV6-5	TRBJ1-1	.	many
CASSAGQGSSYNSPLHF	TGTGCCAGCAGCGCCGGACAGGGGAGCTCCTATAATTCACCCCTCCACTTT	TRBV9	TRBJ1-6	TRBD1	many
CASSFGTAAGKNEQFF	TGCGCCAGCAGCTTTGGCACCGCGGCAGGAAAGAATGAGCAGTTCTTC	TRBV5-1	TRBJ2-1	.	.
CASRGDRATEAFF	TGTGCCAGCAGGGGAGACCGGGCCACTGAAGCTTTCTTT	TRBV2	TRBJ1-1	.	many
CASSLKAWGQGIFEPQHF	TGTGCCAGCAGTTTAAAGGCTTGGGGACAGGGGATATTTGAGCCCCAGCATTTT	TRBV12-3/TRBV12-4	TRBJ1-5	TRBD1	.
CATSDSGGRPQHF	TGTGCCACCAGTGACTCAGGGGGGCGGCCCCAGCATTTT	TRBV24-1	TRBJ1-5	TRBD1	.
CASSPTAPTLEAFF	TGTGCCAGCAGCCCGACAGCGCCTACTCTTGAAGCTTTCTTT	TRBV9	TRBJ1-1	.	.
CSARVAGGRNEQFF	TGCAGTGCTAGGGTTGCGGGGGGTCGGAATGAGCAGTTCTTC	TRBV20-1	TRBJ2-1	TRBD2	.
CSAWDTTSGNTIYF	TGCAGTGCGTGGGACACGACCTCTGGAAACACCATATATTTT	TRBV20-1	TRBJ1-3	.	few
CSVERGSSYEQYF	TGCAGCGTTGAGCGCGGTTCCTCCTACGAGCAGTACTTC	TRBV29-1	TRBJ2-7	.	few
CASSLISTDTQYF	TGTGCCAGCAGCTTAATATCTACAGATACGCAGTATTTT	TRBV7-2	TRBJ2-3	.	few
CSAREGSSTDTQYF	TGCAGTGCTAGAGAGGGATCTAGCACAGATACGCAGTATTTT	TRBV20-1	TRBJ2-3	.	few
CSARERGLPGYTF	TGCAGTGCTAGAGAACGGGGCCTGCCGGGCTACACCTTC	TRBV20-1	TRBJ1-2	.	.
CASSYRDGADTQYF	TGTGCCAGCAGTTACAGGGATGGCGCAGATACGCAGTATTTT	TRBV6-5	TRBJ2-3	.	few
CSASRDSQPQHF	TGCAGTGCTAGCCGCGACAGTCAGCCCCAGCATTTT	TRBV20-1	TRBJ1-5	.	many
CASSHGPEGGYTF	TGTGCCAGCAGCCACGGACCCGAGGGTGGCTACACCTTC	TRBV7-9	TRBJ1-2	.	.
CSAMTGNPAEAFF	TGCAGTGCTATGACAGGGAACCCCGCTGAAGCTTTCTTT	TRBV20-1	TRBJ1-1	TRBD1	.
CASTLGKGAKDTGELFF	TGTGCCAGCACCTTAGGGAAAGGGGCAAAAGACACCGGGGAGCTGTTTTTT	TRBV7-9	TRBJ2-2	.	few
CASSLATGTAIRLAKNIQYF	TGTGCCAGCAGCTTAGCAACAGGGACAGCTATACGACTAGCCAAAAACATTCAGTACTTC	TRBV11-1	TRBJ2-4	TRBD1	.
CASSLDGQSGNTIYF	TGTGCCAGCAGCTTGGACGGGCAATCTGGAAACACCATATATTTT	TRBV11-2	TRBJ1-3	.	.
CASRPGTSGRNTGELFF	TGTGCCAGCAGACCCGGGACTAGCGGGCGTAACACCGGGGAGCTGTTTTTT	TRBV6-2/TRBV6-3	TRBJ2-2	TRBD2	few
CASSGGTAGTEAFF	TGCGCCAGCAGCGGGGGGACAGCTGGCACTGAAGCTTTCTTT	TRBV5-1	TRBJ1-1	TRBD1	.
CASSYHSGPNNEQFF	TGTGCCAGCAGTTACCATTCGGGACCCAACAATGAGCAGTTCTTC	TRBV6-5	TRBJ2-1	.	.
CAIRTGGSYEQYF	TGTGCCATCAGGACCGGGGGTTCCTACGAGCAGTACTTC	TRBV10-3	TRBJ2-7	.	.
CASSQKTSGRRYEQYF	TGTGCCAGCAGTCAAAAGACTAGCGGGAGGCGATACGAGCAGTACTTC	TRBV12-3/TRBV12-4	TRBJ2-7	TRBD2	.
CATAPGQSSEEQYF	TGTGCCACCGCGCCGGGACAGTCCTCCGAGGAGCAGTACTTC	TRBV7-7	TRBJ2-7	TRBD1	.
CSAPQPGDNEQFF	TGCAGTGCTCCACAACCAGGGGACAATGAGCAGTTCTTC	TRBV20-1	TRBJ2-1	.	once
CASSLVGTGASGNTIYF	TGTGCCAGCAGCTTAGTGGGGACAGGGGCGTCTGGAAACACCATATATTTT	TRBV7-2	TRBJ1-3	TRBD1	.
CASRSVDRDYGYTF	TGCGCCAGCAGGAGTGTTGACAGGGACTATGGCTACACCTTC	TRBV5-1	TRBJ1-2	TRBD1	.
CSVIPGQTFYEQYF	TGCAGCGTAATCCCGGGACAGACCTTCTACGAGCAGTACTTC	TRBV29-1	TRBJ2-7	TRBD1	once
CATLRLPPDTQYF	TGTGCCACTCTCAGACTACCGCCAGATACGCAGTATTTT	TRBV28	TRBJ2-3	.	.
CSVATAYEQYF	TGCAGCGTTGCTACTGCCTACGAGCAGTACTTC	TRBV29-1	TRBJ2-7	.	few
CASAPLLNEQFF	TGTGCCAGCGCCCCCTTACTTAATGAGCAGTTCTTC	TRBV12-3/TRBV12-4	TRBJ2-1	.	.
CASSVPTDYTF	TGTGCCAGCAGCGTACCGACGGACTACACCTTC	TRBV9	TRBJ1-2	.	few
CAISVQGPELFF	TGTGCCATCAGTGTTCAGGGGCCGGAGCTGTTTTTT	TRBV10-3	TRBJ2-2	.	.
CASSSPMGPQHF	TGTGCCAGTAGCTCCCCCATGGGGCCCCAGCATTTT	TRBV7-9	TRBJ1-5	.	.
CSARDLSGVIADTQYF	TGCAGTGCTAGAGATCTTAGCGGGGTTATCGCAGATACGCAGTATTTT	TRBV20-1	TRBJ2-3	TRBD2	.
CSADGTVEPYEQYF	TGCAGTGCTGATGGGACAGTCGAACCTTACGAGCAGTACTTC	TRBV20-1	TRBJ2-7	TRBD1	few
CASSLTGLGGYDETQYF	TGTGCCAGCAGTTTAACGGGGTTGGGAGGATATGATGAGACCCAGTACTTC	TRBV27	TRBJ2-5	.	.
CASSYRGPGYEQYF	TGTGCCAGCAGCTACAGGGGGCCCGGGTACGAGCAGTACTTC	TRBV27	TRBJ2-7	TRBD1	few
CAISESASLSGDTQYF	TGTGCCATCAGTGAGTCTGCTAGCCTCTCCGGGGATACGCAGTATTTT	TRBV10-3	TRBJ2-3	.	few
CASSRGSAYEQYF	TGTGCCAGCAGCCGGGGGAGCGCCTACGAGCAGTACTTC	TRBV3-1	TRBJ2-7	.	.
CASSPGHNEKLFF	TGCGCCAGCAGCCCGGGACATAATGAAAAACTGTTTTTT	TRBV5-1	TRBJ1-4	.	.
CAISELTGTYEQYF	TGTGCCATCAGTGAGCTGACAGGGACCTACGAGCAGTACTTC	TRBV10-3	TRBJ2-7	TRBD1	few
CATSSGDSHYEQYF	TGTGCCACCAGCTCAGGGGACAGTCATTACGAGCAGTACTTC	TRBV15	TRBJ2-7	TRBD1	few